What follows are 6 T cell receptor beta chains derived from one specimen sequenced in a study of blood T cell repertoires in COVID-19. The method was immunoSEQ multiplex PCR; TCRdb's version includes in-frame clones alone and lacks a portion of them. This sample has fewer than 300,000 clones; around nine tenths occur once, and the top ten carry 0.95% to 1.2%. Sequencing used PBMCs or T cells enriched from blood (not recorded which). These receptors were collected from a woman aged 30 to 39 who had recovered from COVID-19.

This rearrangement joins TRBV7-3 to TRBJ2-6, with TRBD1 identical over 8 bases. Trimming at V came to 5 bases and at J to 2 bases, leaving 8 bases not matched to a gene. CDR3 length equals 17 residues. CDR1 and CDR2 (germline): SGHTA, FQGTGA. Here the CDR3 reads CASSPRTGSTGANVLTF. The CDR3 nucleotides read TGTGCCAGCAGCCCGCGGACAGGGTCCACTGGGGCCAACGTCCTGACTTTC.

This clone is a singleton in its sample. The rearrangement joins TRBV4-2 to TRBJ2-7, with D maybe TRBD1 (6 bases). Germline CDR1 and CDR2: LGHNA and YNFKEQ. Trimming removed 4 bases from V and 3 bases from J, with 19 bases in between. This CDR3 spans 16 amino acids. CDR3: CASSPSSKGDNYEQYF. Here the CDR3 DNA reads TGTGCCAGCAGCCCTTCCTCCAAGGGGGACAACTACGAGCAGTACTTC.

The chain has TRBV25-1 and TRBJ1-2; D is perhaps TRBD1 (6 bases). Germline V gene sequence: CDR1 MGHDK, CDR2 SYGVNS. This CDR3 has 13 amino acids. V shed 5 bases and J shed 7 bases, with 14 bases lying between them. DNA of the CDR3: TGTGCCAGCAGTAGCAGGGGAGAAAGTGGCTACACCTTC. Its protein is CASSSRGESGYTF.

This rearrangement joins TRBV15 to TRBJ1-5; D not resolved. Trimming took off 2 bases at V and 4 bases at J, with 18 bases between the two ends. The germline V gene has CDR1 LNHNV and CDR2 YYDKDF (reference sequence). This CDR3 region has 17 residues. The CDR3 reads CATSRRNAGAGNQPQHF. In DNA, the CDR3 is TGTGCCACCAGCAGACGTAATGCAGGTGCCGGAAATCAGCCCCAGCATTTT.

The J gene is TRBJ2-3, the V gene TRBV7-9; D unclear. This CDR3 is 14 amino acids long. The germline V gene encodes CDR1 SEHNR and CDR2 FQNEAQ (reference sequence). V lost 9 bases, J lost 4 bases, and 17 bases lay in between. CDR3 sequence (DNA): TGTGCCAGTGCGGCAAAAAGTGGCCCAGATACGCAGTATTTT. Its translation is CASAAKSGPDTQYF. Using reference TRBV7-9 and TRBJ2-3 for the parts outside the CDR3, the full variable domain is DTGVSQNPRHKITKRGQNVTFRCDPISEHNRLYWYRQTLGQGPEFLTYFQNEAQLEKSRLLSDRFSAERPKGSFSTLEIQRTEQGDSAMYLCASAAKSGPDTQYFGPGTRLTVL.

CDR3 sequence (DNA): TGCGCCAGCAGCTTGGAGCCAGGGGGGTACGAGCAGTACTTC. This translates into CASSLEPGGYEQYF. The rearrangement joins TRBV5-1 to TRBJ2-7, with D maybe TRBD1 (7 bases). The CDR3 sequence is 14 residues long. CDR1 and CDR2 (germline): SGHRS, YFSETQ. V gave up 0 bases and J gave up 4 bases, with 11 bases separating them. The full variable domain, with the rest looked up from reference TRBV5-1 and TRBJ2-7, is KAGVTQTPRYLIKTRGQQVTLSCSPISGHRSVSWYQQTPGQGLQFLFEYFSETQRNKGNFPGRFSGRQFSNSRSEMNVSTLELGDSALYLCASSLEPGGYEQYFGPGTRLTVT.